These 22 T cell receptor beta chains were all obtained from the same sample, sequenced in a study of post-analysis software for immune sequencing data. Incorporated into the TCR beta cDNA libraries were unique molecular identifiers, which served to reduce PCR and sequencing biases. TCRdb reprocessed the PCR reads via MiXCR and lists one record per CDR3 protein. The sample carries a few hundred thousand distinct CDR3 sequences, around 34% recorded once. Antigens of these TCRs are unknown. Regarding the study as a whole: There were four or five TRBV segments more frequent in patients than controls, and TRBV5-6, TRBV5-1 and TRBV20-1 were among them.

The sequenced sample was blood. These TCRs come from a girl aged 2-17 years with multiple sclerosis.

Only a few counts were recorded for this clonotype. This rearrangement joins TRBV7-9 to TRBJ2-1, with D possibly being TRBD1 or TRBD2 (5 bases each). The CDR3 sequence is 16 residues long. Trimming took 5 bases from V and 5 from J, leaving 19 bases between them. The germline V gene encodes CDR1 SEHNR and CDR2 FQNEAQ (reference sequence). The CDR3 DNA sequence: TGTGCCAGCAGCCAGAATACCGGGGCTTATGACAATGAGCAGTTCTTC. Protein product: CASSQNTGAYDNEQFF.

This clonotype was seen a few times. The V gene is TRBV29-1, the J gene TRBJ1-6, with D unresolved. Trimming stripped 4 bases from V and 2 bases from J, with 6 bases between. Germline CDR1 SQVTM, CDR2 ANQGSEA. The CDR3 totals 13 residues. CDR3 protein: CSVGRTYNSPLHF. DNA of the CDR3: TGCAGCGTTGGAAGGACCTATAATTCACCCCTCCACTTT.

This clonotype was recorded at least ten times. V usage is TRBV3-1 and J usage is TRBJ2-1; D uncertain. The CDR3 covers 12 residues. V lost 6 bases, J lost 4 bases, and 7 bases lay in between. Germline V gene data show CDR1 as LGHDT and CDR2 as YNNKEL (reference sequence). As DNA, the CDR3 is TGTGCCAGCAGTCCTAGTTACAATGAGCAGTTCTTC. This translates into CASSPSYNEQFF.

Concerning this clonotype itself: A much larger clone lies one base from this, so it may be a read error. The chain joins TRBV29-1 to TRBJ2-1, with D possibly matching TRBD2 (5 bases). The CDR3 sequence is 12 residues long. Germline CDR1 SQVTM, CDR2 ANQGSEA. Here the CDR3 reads CSVEDGYNKQFF. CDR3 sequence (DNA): TGCAGCGTGGAGGACGGGTACAATAAGCAGTTCTTC.

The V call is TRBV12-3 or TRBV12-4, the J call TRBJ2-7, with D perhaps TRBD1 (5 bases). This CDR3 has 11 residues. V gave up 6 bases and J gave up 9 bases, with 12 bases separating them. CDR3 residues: CASSPDSLQYF. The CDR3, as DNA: TGTGCCAGCAGCCCAGACAGCCTGCAGTACTTC.

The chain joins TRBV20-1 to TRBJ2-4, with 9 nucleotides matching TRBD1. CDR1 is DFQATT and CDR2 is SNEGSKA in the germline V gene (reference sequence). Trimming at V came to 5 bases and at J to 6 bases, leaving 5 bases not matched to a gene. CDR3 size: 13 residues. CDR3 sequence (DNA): TGCAGTGCTCCCCGGGACAGGGTAAACATTCAGTACTTC. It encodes CSAPRDRVNIQYF.

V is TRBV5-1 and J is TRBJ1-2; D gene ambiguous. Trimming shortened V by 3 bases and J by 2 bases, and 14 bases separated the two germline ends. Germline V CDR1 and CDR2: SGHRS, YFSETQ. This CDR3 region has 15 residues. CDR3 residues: CASSWMTGSNYGYTF. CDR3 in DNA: TGCGCCAGCAGCTGGATGACGGGGAGCAACTATGGCTACACCTTC.

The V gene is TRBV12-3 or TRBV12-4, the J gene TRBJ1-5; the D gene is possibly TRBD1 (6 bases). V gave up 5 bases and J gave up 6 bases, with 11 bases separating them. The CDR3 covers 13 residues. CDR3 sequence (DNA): TGTGCCAGCAGTAACAGGGAGGGTCAGCCCCAGCATTTT. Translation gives CASSNREGQPQHF.

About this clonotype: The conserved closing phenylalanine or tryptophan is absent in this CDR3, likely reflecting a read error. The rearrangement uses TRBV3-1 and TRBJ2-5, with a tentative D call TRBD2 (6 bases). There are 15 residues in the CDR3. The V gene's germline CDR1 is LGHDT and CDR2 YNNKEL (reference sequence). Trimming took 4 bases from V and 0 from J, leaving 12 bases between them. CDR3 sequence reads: CASSPPLADQETQYV. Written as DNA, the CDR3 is TGTGCCAGCAGCCCACCACTAGCAGACCAAGAGACCCAGTACGTC.

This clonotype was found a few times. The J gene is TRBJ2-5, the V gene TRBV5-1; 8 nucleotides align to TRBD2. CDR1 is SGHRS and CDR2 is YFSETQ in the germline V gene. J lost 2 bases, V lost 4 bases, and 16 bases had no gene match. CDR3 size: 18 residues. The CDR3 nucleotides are TGCGCCAGCAGCCCGGGATCCAGCGGGGGTCCAGAACAAGAGACCCAGTACTTC. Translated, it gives CASSPGSSGGPEQETQYF.

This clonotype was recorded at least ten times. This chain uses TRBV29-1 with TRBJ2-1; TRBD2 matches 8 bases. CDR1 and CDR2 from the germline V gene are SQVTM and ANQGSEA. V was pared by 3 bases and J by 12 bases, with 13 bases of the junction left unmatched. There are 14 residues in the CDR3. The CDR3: CSVEGSSGSLGQFF. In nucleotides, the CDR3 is TGCAGCGTTGAGGGGTCTAGCGGGTCCCTCGGGCAGTTCTTC.

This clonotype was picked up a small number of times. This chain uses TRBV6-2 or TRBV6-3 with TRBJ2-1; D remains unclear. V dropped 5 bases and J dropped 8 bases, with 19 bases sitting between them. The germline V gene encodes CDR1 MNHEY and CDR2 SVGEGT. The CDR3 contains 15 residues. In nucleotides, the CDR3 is TGTGCCAGCAGTACTCGGGTGCTCAGGCTGGATGAGCAGTTCTTC. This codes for CASSTRVLRLDEQFF.

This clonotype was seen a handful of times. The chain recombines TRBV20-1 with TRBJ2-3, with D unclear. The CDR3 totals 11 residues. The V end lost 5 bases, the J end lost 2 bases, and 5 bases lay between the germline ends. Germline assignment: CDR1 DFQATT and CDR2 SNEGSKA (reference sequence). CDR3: CSAGYTDTQYF. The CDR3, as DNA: TGCAGTGCTGGGTACACAGATACGCAGTATTTT.

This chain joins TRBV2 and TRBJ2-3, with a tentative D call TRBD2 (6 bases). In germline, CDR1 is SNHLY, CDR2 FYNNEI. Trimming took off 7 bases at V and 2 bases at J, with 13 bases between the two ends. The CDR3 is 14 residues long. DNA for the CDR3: TGTGCCAGCAATCAGCGGGTGAACACAGATACGCAGTATTTT. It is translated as CASNQRVNTDTQYF.

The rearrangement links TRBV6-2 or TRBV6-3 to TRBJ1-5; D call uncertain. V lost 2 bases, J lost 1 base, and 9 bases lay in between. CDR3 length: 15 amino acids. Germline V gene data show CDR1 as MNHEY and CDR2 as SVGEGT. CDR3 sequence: CASSYPSGSNQPQHF. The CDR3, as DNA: TGTGCCAGCAGTTACCCCTCGGGAAGCAATCAGCCCCAGCATTTT.

CDR3 nucleotide sequence: TGCAGTGCTATAAGGCGGCGGCTTAGCAATCAGCCCCAGCATTTT. It yields the protein CSAIRRRLSNQPQHF. The V call is TRBV20-1, the J call TRBJ1-5; no clear D gene. CDR3 size: 15 residues. V gave up 4 bases and J gave up 0 bases, with 13 bases separating them. Germline values: CDR1 DFQATT, CDR2 SNEGSKA (reference sequence).

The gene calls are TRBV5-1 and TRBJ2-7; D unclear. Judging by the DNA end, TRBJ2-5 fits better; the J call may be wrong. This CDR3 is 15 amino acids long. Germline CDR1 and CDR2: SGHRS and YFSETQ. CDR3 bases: TGCGCCAGCAGCTTGACCGTGGCAGTAAAAGAGACCCAGTACTTC. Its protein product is CASSLTVAVKETQYF.

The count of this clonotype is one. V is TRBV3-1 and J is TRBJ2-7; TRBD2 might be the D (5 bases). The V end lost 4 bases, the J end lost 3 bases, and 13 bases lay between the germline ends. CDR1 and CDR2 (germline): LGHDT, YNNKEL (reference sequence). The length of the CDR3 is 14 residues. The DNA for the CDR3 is TGTGCCAGCAGCCGCAACCGGGATTTCTACGAGCAGTACTTC. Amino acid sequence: CASSRNRDFYEQYF.

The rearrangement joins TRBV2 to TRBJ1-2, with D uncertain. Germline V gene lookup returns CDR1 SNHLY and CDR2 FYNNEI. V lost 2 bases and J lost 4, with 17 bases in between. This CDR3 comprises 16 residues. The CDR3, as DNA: TGTGCCAGCAGTGAACGGAATAGAGTTGCCATCTATGGCTACACCTTC. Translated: CASSERNRVAIYGYTF.

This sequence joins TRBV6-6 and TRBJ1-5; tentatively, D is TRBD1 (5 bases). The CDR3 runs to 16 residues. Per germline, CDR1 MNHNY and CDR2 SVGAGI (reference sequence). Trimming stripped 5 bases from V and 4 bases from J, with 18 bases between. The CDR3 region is CASSQLGGGENQPQHF. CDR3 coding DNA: TGTGCCAGCAGTCAATTGGGAGGAGGGGAAAATCAGCCCCAGCATTTT.

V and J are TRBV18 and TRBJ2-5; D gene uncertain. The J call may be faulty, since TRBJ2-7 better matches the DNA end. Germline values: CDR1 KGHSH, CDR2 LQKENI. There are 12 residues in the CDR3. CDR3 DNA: TGTGCCAGCTCACTCTTAGAAAGCGAGCAGTACTTC. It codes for CASSLLESEQYF.

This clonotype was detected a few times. For the CDR3, the DNA is TGTGCCAGCAGCCAGGACGGACAGGGTGTCAATGAGCAGTTCTTC. It yields the protein CASSQDGQGVNEQFF. V and J are TRBV3-1 and TRBJ2-1, with 8 bases lining up with TRBD1. Trimming took 3 bases from V and 6 from J; bases not matched to a gene: 7. The germline CDR1 and CDR2 sequences are LGHDT and YNNKEL (reference sequence). CDR3 length: 15 residues.